The 13 T cell receptor beta chains listed next were all sequenced from one sample in a study of blood T cell repertoires in COVID-19. Using immunoSEQ multiplex PCR, the repertoire was profiled, and TCRdb retains in-frame clones only, with some absent. The sample carries about 440,000 clones, around 89% recorded once. Sequenced sample: peripheral blood. These receptors originate from a woman in her forties or fifties with COVID-19, enrolled during active disease.

This chain uses TRBV12-5 with TRBJ1-4, with TRBD1 matching over 8 bases. The CDR3 spans 18 residues. Germline trimming cut 6 bases from V and 1 base from J; bases unmatched to any gene: 13. The germline CDR1 and CDR2 sequences are LGHNT and FRNRAP. CDR3: CASGKGTGGRVTNEKLFF. In nucleotides, the CDR3 is TGTGCTAGTGGCAAGGGGACAGGAGGAAGGGTAACTAATGAAAAACTGTTTTTT.

The J gene is TRBJ1-2, the V gene TRBV14; possible D gene TRBD1, 6 bases. Germline CDR1 SGHDN, CDR2 FVKESK. The ends were cut back, 0 bases at V and 4 bases at J, with 9 bases in the middle. The CDR3 has 14 residues. CDR3 DNA sequence: TGTGCCAGCAGCCAAGATAGGGGGTTCTATGGCTACACCTTC. Its translation: CASSQDRGFYGYTF.

The chain employs TRBV14 and TRBJ2-5; 7 bases map to TRBD1. Unmatched junction bases numbered 4, after V lost 3 bases and J lost 3 bases. Per germline, CDR1 SGHDN and CDR2 FVKESK. The CDR3 loop spans 14 amino acids. CDR3 DNA: TGTGCCAGCAGCCATCGCGACAGGGAAGAGACCCAGTACTTC. Protein sequence: CASSHRDREETQYF.

The chain carries TRBV19 and TRBJ1-1, with TRBD1 as a possible D gene (6 bases). CDR1 LNHDA and CDR2 SQIVND come from the germline V gene (reference sequence). The CDR3 has 14 amino acids. The V end was cut by 5 bases, the J end by 1 base, with 11 bases between. CDR3 DNA: TGTGCCAGTAGTTTAACAGGGAGGAACACTGAAGCTTTCTTT. Protein: CASSLTGRNTEAFF. The variable domain in full, completed from reference TRBV19 and TRBJ1-1, reads DGGITQSPKYLFRKEGQNVTLSCEQNLNHDAMYWYRQDPGQGLRLIYYSQIVNDFQKGDIAEGYSVSREKKESFPLTVTSAQKNPTAFYLCASSLTGRNTEAFFGQGTRLTVV.

V gene TRBV12-3 or TRBV12-4 combines with J gene TRBJ2-4; 7 positions agree with TRBD1. The CDR3 contains 13 residues. Trimming took 6 bases from V and 6 from J; bases not matched to a gene: 5. The CDR3 protein is CASRPDRPNIQYF. Here the CDR3 DNA reads TGTGCCAGCAGACCGGACAGGCCAAACATTCAGTACTTC.

A single count supports this clone. V gene TRBV2 combines with J gene TRBJ1-2; D might be TRBD1 (5 bases). CDR1 and CDR2 (germline): SNHLY, FYNNEI. V lost 4 bases and J lost 0, with 9 bases in between. The CDR3 sequence is 14 residues long. Here the CDR3 DNA reads TGTGCCAGCAGTGTCAGGGAATCTAACTATGGCTACACCTTC. Amino acid sequence: CASSVRESNYGYTF.

This clone has a single count. V usage is TRBV7-9 and J usage is TRBJ1-4; 10 bases align to TRBD1. Germline CDR1 is SEHNR and CDR2 is FQNEAQ (reference sequence). The CDR3 loop spans 14 amino acids. Unmatched junction bases numbered 2, after V lost 4 bases and J lost 6 bases. This CDR3 is CASSWGTGDEKLFF. The DNA of the CDR3 is TGTGCCAGCAGCTGGGGGACAGGGGATGAAAAACTGTTTTTT.

This CDR3 reads CASSELRGVIRDQPQHF. The DNA for the CDR3 is TGCGCCAGCAGTGAGCTACGGGGTGTGATAAGGGATCAGCCCCAGCATTTT. This chain links TRBV10-2 with TRBJ1-5, with D unclear. V lost 2 bases, J lost 5 bases, and 19 bases lay in between. The CDR3 runs 17 residues. Looked up from germline, CDR1 is WSHSY and CDR2 is SAAADI.

The V gene is TRBV6-5, the J gene TRBJ2-1, with D perhaps TRBD2 (6 bases). Germline lookup yields CDR1 MNHEY and CDR2 SVGAGI. The V gene lost 5 bases and the J gene lost 4 bases, with 12 bases spanning the gap. CDR3 size: 14 residues. CDR3 region: CASSPLALYNEQFF. In DNA, the CDR3 is TGTGCCAGCAGTCCTCTAGCGTTATACAATGAGCAGTTCTTC.

The rearrangement links TRBV11-2 to TRBJ2-7; D unresolved. The CDR3 covers 14 residues. The V and J ends lost 1 base and 2 bases respectively, with 9 bases between them. From germline, CDR1 is SGHAT and CDR2 FQNNGV. The CDR3: CASSLGLQTYEQYF. Written as DNA, the CDR3 is TGTGCCAGCAGCTTAGGGCTTCAGACCTACGAGCAGTACTTC.

This chain uses TRBV18 with TRBJ1-1, with D uncertain. There are 13 residues in the CDR3. CDR1 KGHSH and CDR2 LQKENI come from the germline V gene. V was shortened by 6 bases and J by 4 bases, with 12 bases between the two germline ends. This CDR3 reads CASSPDEVTEAFF. The DNA for the CDR3 is TGTGCCAGCTCCCCTGATGAGGTCACTGAAGCTTTCTTT.

CDR3 nucleotide sequence: TGTGCCAGCAGCCCGGCATCGGGAACTGAAGCTTTCTTT. It yields the protein CASSPASGTEAFF. The chain uses TRBV7-3 and TRBJ1-1; D not certain. V was cut by 5 bases and J by 5 bases, with 12 bases left in between. The CDR3 loop spans 13 amino acids. Per germline, CDR1 SGHTA and CDR2 FQGTGA.

This chain joins TRBV12-3 or TRBV12-4 and TRBJ2-7; TRBD2 might be the D (6 bases). The CDR3 contains 13 residues. V was pared by 5 bases and J by 4 bases, with 12 bases between. Here the CDR3 DNA reads TGTGCCAGCAGTCCCGCCGGGGGATACGAGCAGTACTTC. Its translation: CASSPAGGYEQYF.